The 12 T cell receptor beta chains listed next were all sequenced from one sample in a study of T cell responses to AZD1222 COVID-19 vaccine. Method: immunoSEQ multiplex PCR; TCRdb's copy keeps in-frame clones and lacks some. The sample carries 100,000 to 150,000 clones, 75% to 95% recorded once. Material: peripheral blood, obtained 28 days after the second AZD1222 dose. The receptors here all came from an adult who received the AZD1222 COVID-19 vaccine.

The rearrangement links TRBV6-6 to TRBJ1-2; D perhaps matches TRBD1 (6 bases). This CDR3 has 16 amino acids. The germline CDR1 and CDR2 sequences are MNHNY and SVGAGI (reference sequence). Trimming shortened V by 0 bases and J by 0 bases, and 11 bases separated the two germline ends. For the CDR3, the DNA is TGTGCCAGCAGTTACTCGCCGGACAGAGCTAACTATGGCTACACCTTC. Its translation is CASSYSPDRANYGYTF.

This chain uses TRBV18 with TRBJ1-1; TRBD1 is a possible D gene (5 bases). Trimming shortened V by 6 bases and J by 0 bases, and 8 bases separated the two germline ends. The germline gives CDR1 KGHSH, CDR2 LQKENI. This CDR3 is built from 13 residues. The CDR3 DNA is TGTGCCAGCTCCGGGGCAATGAACACTGAAGCTTTCTTT. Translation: CASSGAMNTEAFF. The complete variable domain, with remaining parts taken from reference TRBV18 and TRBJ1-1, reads NAGVMQNPRHLVRRRGQEARLRCSPMKGHSHVYWYRQLPEEGLKFMVYLQKENIIDESGMPKERFSAEFPKEGPSILRIQQVVRGDSAAYFCASSGAMNTEAFFGQGTRLTVV.

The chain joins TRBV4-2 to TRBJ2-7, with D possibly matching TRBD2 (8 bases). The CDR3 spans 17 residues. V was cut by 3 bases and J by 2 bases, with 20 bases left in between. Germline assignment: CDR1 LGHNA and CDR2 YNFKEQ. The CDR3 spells CASSHGGAGGPPYEQYF. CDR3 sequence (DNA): TGTGCCAGCAGCCACGGGGGGGCAGGGGGGCCCCCCTACGAGCAGTACTTC.

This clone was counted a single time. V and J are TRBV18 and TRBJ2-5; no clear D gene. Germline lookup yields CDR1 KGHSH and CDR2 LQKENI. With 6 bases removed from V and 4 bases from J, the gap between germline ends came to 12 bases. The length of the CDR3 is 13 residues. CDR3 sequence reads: CASSLGLGETQYF. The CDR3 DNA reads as TGTGCCAGCTCCCTTGGCTTGGGAGAGACCCAGTACTTC.

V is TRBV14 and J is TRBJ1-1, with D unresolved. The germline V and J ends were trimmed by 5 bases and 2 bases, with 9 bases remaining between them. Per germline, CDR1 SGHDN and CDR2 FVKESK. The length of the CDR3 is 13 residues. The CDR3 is CASSAQTNTEAFF. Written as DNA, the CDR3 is TGTGCCAGCAGCGCGCAGACCAACACTGAAGCTTTCTTT.

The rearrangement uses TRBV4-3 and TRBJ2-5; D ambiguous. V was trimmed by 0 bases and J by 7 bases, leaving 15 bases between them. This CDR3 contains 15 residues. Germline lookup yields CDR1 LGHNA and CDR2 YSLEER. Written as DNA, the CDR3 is TGCGCCAGCAGCCAAGAGTACAGCCGGCCAGGGACCCAGTACTTC. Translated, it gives CASSQEYSRPGTQYF.

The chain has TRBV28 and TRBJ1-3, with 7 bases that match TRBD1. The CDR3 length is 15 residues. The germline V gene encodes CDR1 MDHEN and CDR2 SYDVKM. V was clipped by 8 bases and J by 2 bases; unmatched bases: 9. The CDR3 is CASAGGGLAGNTIYF. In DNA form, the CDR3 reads TGTGCCAGCGCAGGGGGGGGTTTAGCTGGAAACACCATATATTTT. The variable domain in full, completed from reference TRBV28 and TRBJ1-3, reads DVKVTQSSRYLVKRTGEKVFLECVQDMDHENMFWYRQDPGLGLRLIYFSYDVKMKEKGDIPEGYSVSREKKERFSLILESASTNQTSMYLCASAGGGLAGNTIYFGEGSWLTVV.

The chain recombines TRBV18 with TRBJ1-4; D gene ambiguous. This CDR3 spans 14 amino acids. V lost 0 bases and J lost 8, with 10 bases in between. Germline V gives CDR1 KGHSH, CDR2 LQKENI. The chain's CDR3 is CASSPPGQSEKLFF. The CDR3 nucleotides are TGTGCCAGCTCACCACCGGGCCAGTCAGAAAAACTGTTTTTT.

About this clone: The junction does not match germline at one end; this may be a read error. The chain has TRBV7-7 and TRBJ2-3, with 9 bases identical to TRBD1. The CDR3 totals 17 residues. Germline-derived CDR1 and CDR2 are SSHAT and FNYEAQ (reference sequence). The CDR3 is CASSLGRDREATDTQYF. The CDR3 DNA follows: TGTGCTAGCAGCCTAGGCCGGGACAGGGAAGCCACAGATACGCAGTATTTT.

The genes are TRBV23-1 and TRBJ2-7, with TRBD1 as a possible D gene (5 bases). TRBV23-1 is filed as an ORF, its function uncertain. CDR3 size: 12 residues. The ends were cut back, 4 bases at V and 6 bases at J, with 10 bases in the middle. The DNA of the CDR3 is TGCGCCAGCAGTCCCAGGGCGCGCGAGCAGTACGTC. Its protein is CASSPRAREQYV.

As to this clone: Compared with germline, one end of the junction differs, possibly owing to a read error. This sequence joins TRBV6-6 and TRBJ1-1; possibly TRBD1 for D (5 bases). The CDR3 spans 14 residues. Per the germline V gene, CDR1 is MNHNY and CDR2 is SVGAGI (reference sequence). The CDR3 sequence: CAGRVQNLNTEAFF. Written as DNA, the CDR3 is TGTGCCGGCAGGGTACAAAACCTTAACACTGAAGCTTTCTTT.

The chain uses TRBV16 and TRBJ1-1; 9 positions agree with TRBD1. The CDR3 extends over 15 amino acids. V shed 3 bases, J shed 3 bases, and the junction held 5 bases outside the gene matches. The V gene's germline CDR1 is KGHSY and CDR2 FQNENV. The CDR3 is CASSHSGQGYTEAFF. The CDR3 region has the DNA TGTGCCAGCAGCCACTCCGGACAGGGGTACACTGAAGCTTTCTTT.